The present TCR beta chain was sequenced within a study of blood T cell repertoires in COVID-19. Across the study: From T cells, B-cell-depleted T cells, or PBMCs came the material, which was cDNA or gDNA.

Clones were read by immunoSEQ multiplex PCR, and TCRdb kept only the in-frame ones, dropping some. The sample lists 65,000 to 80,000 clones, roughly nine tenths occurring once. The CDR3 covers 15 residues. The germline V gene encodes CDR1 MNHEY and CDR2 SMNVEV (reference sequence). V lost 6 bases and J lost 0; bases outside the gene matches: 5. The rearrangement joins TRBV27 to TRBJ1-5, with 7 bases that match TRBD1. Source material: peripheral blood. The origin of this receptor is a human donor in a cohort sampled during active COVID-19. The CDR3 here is CASRTTGVSNQPQHF. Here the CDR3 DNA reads TGTGCCAGCAGAACCACAGGGGTTAGCAATCAGCCCCAGCATTTT.